This entry features one T cell receptor (beta chain) sequence. Its antigen is currently unknown. This record belongs to a study of shared clonotypes between healthy human individuals. In the study overall: A couple of women and a few men aged 18 to 49 made up the donors.

The deep-level immunoSEQ assay was used. Unsorted PBMC DNA underwent sequencing on ten immunoSEQ deep assay plates. TCRdb keeps only in-frame clones here, not all; method: immunoSEQ multiplex PCR. The data hold about 480,000 clones, with 60% to 80% observed a single time. Findings and caveats of the study: Blood was the only sampled material, and tissue repertoires likely differ.

The CDR3 covers 14 residues. Germline CDR1 and CDR2: MRHNA and SNTAGT. The V gene lost 3 bases and the J gene lost 6 bases, with 12 bases spanning the gap. Input material: PBMCs. The receptor was derived from a woman in her thirties or forties in good health. Some clones in this sample may be carry-over from other donors' samples. V and J are TRBV6-4 and TRBJ2-1; possible D gene TRBD2, 6 bases. The CDR3 protein is CASSESGSSNEQFF. The CDR3 bases are TGTGCCAGCAGTGAAAGCGGGTCTTCCAATGAGCAGTTCTTC.